The 20 T cell receptor beta chains given below trace back to one sample, sequenced in a study of shared clonotypes between healthy human individuals (dated by TCRdb to 2018 to 2021). Receptors were amplified or captured by the immunoSEQ multiplex PCR assay. This immuneACCESS table, as held by TCRdb, lists in-frame sequences with V and J called but not all clones. Of the missing ones, under half trace to an unresolved V gene in checked studies; the others have no known cause. The sample profile shows millions of clones; around nine tenths of them were found once. 0.11% to 0.15% of the sample lies in the top ten. Input material: naive CD4+ T cells sorted from blood. Taken with the paper, the label for cell subset or site translates to: CD45RA+ positively selected. Source of these receptors: a man aged 18 to 29 in good health.

The table lists this clone with a count of one. The V gene is TRBV6-1, the J gene TRBJ2-7, with 8 bases that match TRBD2. The ends lost 2 bases at V and 7 bases at J; junction bases unmatched: 10. CDR3 size: 15 residues. Germline V gene sequence: CDR1 MNHNS, CDR2 SASEGT. The CDR3, as DNA: TGTGCCAGCAGTGAACCGGGGGGGGACCTCTATGAGCAGTACTTC. Its translation is CASSEPGGDLYEQYF.

Details on this clone: This same CDR3 is encoded by further DNA sequences in the sample. The chain is built from TRBV18 and TRBJ1-3, with D perhaps TRBD1 (5 bases). The length of the CDR3 is 14 residues. V lost 3 bases and J lost 0, with 6 bases in between. Germline V lookup: CDR1 KGHSH, CDR2 LQKENI. The CDR3 protein is CASSPTDSGNTIYF. The CDR3 nucleotides are TGTGCCAGCTCACCGACAGACTCTGGAAACACCATATATTTT.

This clone was seen just once. V is TRBV5-5 and J is TRBJ2-7; 14 bases are shared with TRBD2. J gave up 4 bases and V 4 bases, and 4 bases lay outside the gene matches. The V gene's germline CDR1 is SGHKS and CDR2 YYEKEE (reference sequence). This CDR3 has 15 amino acids. This CDR3 reads CASSPGLAGVYEQYF. In DNA, the CDR3 is TGTGCCAGCAGCCCGGGACTAGCGGGAGTGTACGAGCAGTACTTC.

The chain links TRBV5-4 to TRBJ1-1, with 9 bases fitting TRBD1. This CDR3 has 16 residues. The junction had 13 bases not matched to a gene; V was cut back by 2 bases and J by 8 bases. Germline-derived CDR1 and CDR2 are SGHNT and YYREEE (reference sequence). In DNA form, the CDR3 reads TGTGCCAGCAGCTTACCGGGACAGGGTTTCCTAAGAGAAGCTTTCTTT. Translating it yields CASSLPGQGFLREAFF. The full variable domain, in which reference TRBV5-4 and TRBJ1-1 provide the parts outside the CDR3, is ETGVTQSPTHLIKTRGQQVTLRCSSQSGHNTVSWYQQALGQGPQFIFQYYREEENGRGNFPPRFSGLQFPNYSSELNVNALELDDSALYLCASSLPGQGFLREAFFGQGTRLTVV.

This chain links TRBV6-4 with TRBJ2-3; TRBD2 aligns across 10 bases. The CDR3 runs 16 residues. J gave up 5 bases and V 4 bases, and 9 bases lay outside the gene matches. CDR1 and CDR2 from the germline V gene are MRHNA and SNTAGT. The CDR3 region is CASSARTSGGGDTQYF. DNA of the CDR3: TGTGCCAGCAGTGCACGGACTAGCGGAGGTGGAGATACGCAGTATTTT.

The V and J genes are TRBV4-1 and TRBJ1-6, with 9 nucleotides matching TRBD1. The V and J ends lost 1 base and 8 bases, in that order; junction bases with no gene match: 9. Germline CDR1 MGHRA, CDR2 YSYEKL. CDR3 length equals 17 residues. The CDR3 loop is CASSQGDRGALYSPLHF. CDR3 nucleotides: TGCGCCAGCAGCCAAGGAGACAGGGGGGCTTTATATTCACCCCTCCACTTT.

A remark on this clone: This specimen includes other DNA sequences encoding the same CDR3. The rearrangement joins TRBV10-2 to TRBJ1-6; a possible D gene is TRBD1 (6 bases). The germline gives CDR1 WSHSY, CDR2 SAAADI. Trimming left V 4 bases short and J 7 bases short, with 8 bases between. The CDR3 contains 13 residues. The CDR3 region has the DNA TGCGCCAGCAGTGGGCAGGGGAATTCACCCCTCCACTTT. It encodes CASSGQGNSPLHF.

The chain is built from TRBV18 and TRBJ2-3; 8 positions match TRBD1. In germline, CDR1 is KGHSH, CDR2 LQKENI. J gave up 2 bases and V 0 bases, and 4 bases lay outside the gene matches. The CDR3 runs to 16 residues. CDR3 nucleotides: TGTGCCAGCTCACCACCGGTGACAGGGGACACAGATACGCAGTATTTT. It yields the protein CASSPPVTGDTDTQYF.

V gene TRBV2 combines with J gene TRBJ2-7, with TRBD2 as a possible D gene (7 bases). V lost 4 bases and J lost 6, with 13 bases in between. Germline CDR1 and CDR2: SNHLY and FYNNEI. The CDR3 sequence is 13 residues long. The CDR3 DNA follows: TGTGCCAGCAGTGCGAGGGGAGGGGGCGAGCAGTACTTC. This codes for CASSARGGGEQYF.

The J gene is TRBJ1-1, the V gene TRBV19, with a weak D call TRBD1 (5 bases). The CDR3 covers 13 residues. Germline V gene lookup returns CDR1 LNHDA and CDR2 SQIVND (reference sequence). V lost 3 bases to trimming and J lost 11 bases, with 16 bases between them. CDR3 loop: CASSIDRQNRAFF. The DNA for the CDR3 is TGTGCCAGTAGTATTGACAGACAAAATAGGGCTTTCTTT.

This clone was recorded once. V usage is TRBV30 and J usage is TRBJ2-7; D not certain. The CDR3 contains 13 residues. The germline V and J ends were trimmed by 7 bases and 3 bases, with 16 bases remaining between them. CDR1 and CDR2 (germline): GTSNPN, SVGIG (reference sequence). This CDR3 reads CASPGRHGYEQYF. CDR3 DNA sequence: TGTGCCTCCCCCGGCCGTCACGGCTACGAGCAGTACTTC. Variable domain in full (rest from reference TRBV30 and TRBJ2-7): SQTIHQWPATLVQPVGSPLSLECTVEGTSNPNLYWYRQAAGRGLQLLFYSVGIGQISSEVPQNLSASRPQDRQFILSSKKLLLSDSGFYLCASPGRHGYEQYFGPGTRLTVT.

In the case of this clone: One junction end does not reproduce the germline sequence, and a read error may be involved. The rearrangement uses TRBV2 and TRBJ2-5, with D perhaps TRBD2 (6 bases). Germline assignment: CDR1 SNHLY and CDR2 FYNNEI. CDR3 length: 14 residues. CDR3 DNA sequence: TGCGCGTTCGACCAGGGACTCCATCAAGAGACCCAGTACTTC. This encodes CAFDQGLHQETQYF.

This clone occurred once. The CDR3 loop reads CASSLGGTFGYEQYF. The CDR3 bases are TGTGCCAGCAGCTTGGGGGGGACGTTTGGCTACGAGCAGTACTTC. The chain is built from TRBV5-5 and TRBJ2-7; D possibly uses TRBD1 or TRBD2 (5 bases each). Germline V gives CDR1 SGHKS, CDR2 YYEKEE (reference sequence). This CDR3 comprises 15 residues. V was clipped by 0 bases and J by 3 bases, with 13 bases between them. Together with reference TRBV5-5 and TRBJ2-7, the CDR3 gives the full variable domain: DAGVTQSPTHLIKTRGQQVTLRCSPISGHKSVSWYQQVLGQGPQFIFQYYEKEERGRGNFPDRFSARQFPNYSSELNVNALLLGDSALYLCASSLGGTFGYEQYFGPGTRLTVT.

The chain has TRBV2 and TRBJ2-1; 7 bases map to TRBD1. V gave up 6 bases and J gave up 0 bases; unmatched junction bases: 5. From germline, CDR1 is SNHLY and CDR2 FYNNEI. This CDR3 has 15 residues. CDR3 loop: CASRARDSSYNEQFF. In DNA form, the CDR3 reads TGTGCCAGCAGGGCCCGGGACAGCTCCTACAATGAGCAGTTCTTC.

With regard to this clone: The sample carries other DNA sequences with the same CDR3. The V and J genes are TRBV7-9 and TRBJ2-7; 7 nucleotides align to TRBD1. This CDR3 contains 13 residues. With 0 bases clipped from V and 6 bases from J, the junction kept 2 bases outside the gene matches. CDR1 and CDR2 (germline): SEHNR, FQNEAQ (reference sequence). This chain's CDR3 is CASSLAGTVEQYF. Here the CDR3 DNA reads TGTGCCAGCAGCTTAGCCGGGACAGTCGAGCAGTACTTC. The variable domain in full, completed from reference TRBV7-9 and TRBJ2-7, reads DTGVSQNPRHKITKRGQNVTFRCDPISEHNRLYWYRQTLGQGPEFLTYFQNEAQLEKSRLLSDRFSAERPKGSFSTLEIQRTEQGDSAMYLCASSLAGTVEQYFGPGTRLTVT.

This clone was seen only once. CDR3 in amino acids: CAISETLTGEQETQYF. As DNA, the CDR3 is TGTGCCATCAGTGAAACCCTCACAGGGGAACAAGAGACCCAGTACTTC. V gene TRBV10-3 combines with J gene TRBJ2-5; 7 bases are a match to TRBD1. The CDR3 spans 16 residues. Losses at the gene ends were 3 bases for V and 2 bases for J; bases not matched to a gene: 9. Germline loops: CDR1 ENHRY, CDR2 SYGVKD.

The CDR3 nucleotides read TGTGCCAGCAGCTTAGTGATCCACGAGCAGTACTTC. Translation: CASSLVIHEQYF. The rearrangement joins TRBV11-2 to TRBJ2-7; D not resolved. Germline-derived CDR1 and CDR2 are SGHAT and FQNNGV. Trimming stripped 1 base from V and 5 bases from J, with 6 bases between. The CDR3 sequence is 12 residues long.

The chain employs TRBV5-4 and TRBJ2-7; no firm D call. Germline V gene lookup returns CDR1 SGHNT and CDR2 YYREEE (reference sequence). V lost 3 bases and J lost 3, with 10 bases in between. This CDR3 is built from 13 residues. This CDR3 is CASSSDPLYEQYF. CDR3 coding DNA: TGTGCCAGCAGCTCGGATCCCCTCTACGAGCAGTACTTC.

The chain links TRBV19 to TRBJ2-3; TRBD1 matches at 8 bases. CDR3 size: 15 residues. Germline V gives CDR1 LNHDA, CDR2 SQIVND (reference sequence). Losses at the gene ends were 6 bases for V and 2 bases for J; bases not matched to a gene: 7. The CDR3: CASSYSGQVTDTQYF. The CDR3, as DNA: TGTGCCAGTAGCTATTCGGGACAGGTCACAGATACGCAGTATTTT.

CDR3 region: CASRAGTGAGNTIYF. The CDR3, as DNA: TGTGCCAGCAGAGCCGGGACAGGGGCAGGAAACACCATATATTTT. The chain is built from TRBV2 and TRBJ1-3; TRBD1 aligns across 10 bases. The CDR3 totals 15 residues. Germline CDR1 reads SNHLY; CDR2 reads FYNNEI. The V gene end was trimmed by 6 bases and the J gene end by 4 bases; junction bases not matched to a gene: 6.